These T cell receptor beta chains were read from a single sample in a study of long-term antiretroviral therapy in people with HIV. Method: immunoSEQ multiplex PCR; TCRdb's copy keeps in-frame clones and lacks some. The repertoire includes around 16,000 clones, roughly 80% of them detected once, and around 20% sits in the top ten. The specimen was unsorted PBMCs, collected just before starting antiretroviral therapy. The receptors shown here come from a man aged 35 to 55 with HIV. Each CDR3 is given with its conserved first and last residue. D genes are given only for firm matches. Clone size is not always given. Where it is, it says once, few, many or a class for expanded clones.

j_call v_call d_call clone_size cdr3_nt cdr3_aa
TRBJ1-1 TRBV27 TRBD1 NA TGTGCCAGCAGCCTAAAGGGGGCAAGGGCTTTCTTT CASSLKGARAFF
TRBJ2-1 TRBV29-1 TRBD1 NA TGCAGCGGTAGGGACAGGGGAGGTAATGAGCAGTTCTTC CSGRDRGGNEQFF
TRBJ2-7 TRBV5-6 NA NA TGTGCCAGCAGCTTGGGGGGGAACGGCTGCGAGCAGTACTTC CASSLGGNGCEQYF
TRBJ2-7 TRBV14 NA medium-sized TGTGCCAGCAGCCAAGATATTTGGGATTACGAGCAGTACTTC CASSQDIWDYEQYF
TRBJ2-7 TRBV18 TRBD1 NA TGTGCCAGCTCACGGGGACAGGACACCTACGAGCAGTACTTC CASSRGQDTYEQYF
TRBJ1-1 TRBV30 NA NA TGTGCCTGGAACACGGACAGGAACACTGAAGCTTTCTTT CAWNTDRNTEAFF
TRBJ2-1 TRBV9 TRBD1 NA TGTGCCAGCAGCGTCCAGGGGGCTAAGTCCTACAATGAGCAGTTCTTC CASSVQGAKSYNEQFF
TRBJ1-5 TRBV28 NA NA TGTGCCAGCAGAAAGTCCGGCGTCAGCAATCAGCCCCAGCATTTT CASRKSGVSNQPQHF
TRBJ1-2 TRBV5-8 NA once TGTGCCAGCAGCTTGCGTTATGGCTACACCTTC CASSLRYGYTF
TRBJ2-2 TRBV15 TRBD2 NA TGTGCCACCAGCAGTGGTTCTAGCGGGAGGGCCAGCGGGGAGCTGTTTTTT CATSSGSSGRASGELFF
TRBJ2-3 TRBV19 NA once TGTGCCAGTAGTATGGTGGCAACTAGCACAGATACGCAGTATTTT CASSMVATSTDTQYF
TRBJ2-7 TRBV4-2 NA NA TGTGCCAGCAGCCAAGGGACCGTCGCCTACGAGCAGTACTTC CASSQGTVAYEQYF
TRBJ1-2 TRBV10-2 TRBD1 NA TGCGCCAGCAGTGTTGGACAGGGGTATGGCTACACCTTC CASSVGQGYGYTF
TRBJ1-2 TRBV6-6 NA few TGTGCCAGCAGTTACACGGGTGGCTACACCTTC CASSYTGGYTF
TRBJ2-1 TRBV29-1 NA once TGCAGCGTTGTTATTATTGAGCAGTTCTTC CSVVIIEQFF
TRBJ2-7 TRBV27 NA NA TGTGCCAGCAGTAACCAATGGAGCTCCTACGAGCAGTACTTC CASSNQWSSYEQYF
TRBJ1-5 TRBV30 NA NA TGTGCCTGGAGTGTCCCGAGAAGCGGCAGGTCGACTTTGCGGCCCCAGCATTTT CAWSVPRSGRSTLRPQHF
TRBJ2-5 TRBV14 NA NA TGTGCCAGCAGCCAAGATACATACGGGGGTTGGGAGACCCAGTACTTC CASSQDTYGGWETQYF
TRBJ1-1 TRBV19 TRBD1 NA TGTGCCAGTAGTACGGACAGGTCCTCTGAAGCTTTCTTT CASSTDRSSEAFF
TRBJ1-2 TRBV15 NA few TGTGCCACCAGCAGAGATCTAGCGGGGACCAGTCAGGTCTCGATCTATGGCTACACCTTC CATSRDLAGTSQVSIYGYTF
TRBJ2-2 TRBV11-3 NA NA TGTGCCAGCAGCGACACGGTGACCGGGGAGCTGTTTTTT CASSDTVTGELFF
TRBJ1-6 TRBV27 NA NA TGTGCCAGCAGGGGACTCCTCTATAATTCACCCCTCCACTTT CASRGLLYNSPLHF
TRBJ2-5 TRBV5-1 TRBD2 NA TGCGCCAGCAGCTTGGGTGCTGCGGGAGGAAACCGGGAGACCCAGTACTTC CASSLGAAGGNRETQYF
TRBJ2-4 TRBV7-9 NA NA TGTGCCAGCAGTCACAGCATGGTAAACATTCAGTACTTC CASSHSMVNIQYF
TRBJ1-2 TRBV9 NA NA TGTGCCAGCAGCGTAAAGATGGAGGACTATGGCTACACCTTC CASSVKMEDYGYTF
TRBJ1-1 TRBV5-4 NA once TGTGCCAGCAGCTTTCTAAGGGAGGCGGTCACTGAAGCTTTCTTT CASSFLREAVTEAFF
TRBJ2-7 TRBV6-1 NA NA TGTGCCAGCAGTGAAGGCAGGGTGAGTTCCCACGAGCAGTACTTC CASSEGRVSSHEQYF
TRBJ1-4 TRBV5-1 NA NA TGCGCCAGCAGCCCGTTTGGGACTAATGAAAAACTGTTTTTT CASSPFGTNEKLFF
TRBJ1-5 TRBV7-8 NA NA TGTGCCAGCAGCCCACATAATCAGCCCCAGCATTTT CASSPHNQPQHF
TRBJ2-5 TRBV5-1 NA NA TGCGCCAGCAGCCGCGGGACAGATCAAGAGACCCAGTACTTC CASSRGTDQETQYF
TRBJ2-3 TRBV11-2 NA NA TGTGCCAGCAGCTTATTGTCCTTTAGATATTGGAGCTCAGATACGCAGTATTTT CASSLLSFRYWSSDTQYF
TRBJ1-2 TRBV29-1 NA NA TGCAGCGTTGAATTGGGAATAAGGCCCTATGGCTACACCTTC CSVELGIRPYGYTF
TRBJ2-1 TRBV6-5 TRBD2 NA TGTGCCAGCAGTTACTCGAGCGGGGTAAAGGCCAATGAGCAGTTCTTC CASSYSSGVKANEQFF
TRBJ2-1 TRBV13 NA NA TGTGCCAGCAGCTTAGGCCGGAGTAAGGGGCAGTTCTTC CASSLGRSKGQFF
TRBJ2-4 TRBV6-5 TRBD1 NA TGTGCCAGCAGCCTGGGACAGGGACTAAACATTCAGTACTTC CASSLGQGLNIQYF
TRBJ2-1 TRBV6-5 TRBD2 NA TGTGCCAGCAGTTTGCGGGAGGGCCCCTACAATGAGCAGTTCTTC CASSLREGPYNEQFF
TRBJ1-2 TRBV6-5 TRBD1 NA TGTGCCAGCAGTTACTCTGCCGGGACAGGGGTTGGCTACACCTTC CASSYSAGTGVGYTF
TRBJ1-1 TRBV30 TRBD1 once TGTGCCTGGACAGACAGGGAGGGAACTGAAGCTTTCTTT CAWTDREGTEAFF
TRBJ1-3 TRBV30 TRBD1 once TGTGCCTGGGGAGGACCACAGGGGATATCTGGAAACACCATATATTTT CAWGGPQGISGNTIYF
TRBJ1-2 TRBV6-6 NA NA TGTGCCAGTATACTGGGGGAGGCTAACTATGGCTACACCTTC CASILGEANYGYTF
TRBJ1-5 TRBV19 NA NA TGTGCCAGTAGTACTCCGACTTGGGCTGAGAGATATAGCAATCAGCCCCAGCATTTT CASSTPTWAERYSNQPQHF
TRBJ2-1 TRBV15 NA NA TGTGCCACCAGCAGAGATAGACCGGCAAACCACAATGAGCAGTTCTTC CATSRDRPANHNEQFF
TRBJ1-3 TRBV4-2 NA NA TGTGCCAGCAGCCAAGGCCTTATGGGGGAGGTTACCCTCTCTGGAAACACCATATATTTT CASSQGLMGEVTLSGNTIYF
TRBJ2-3 TRBV7-2 NA once TGTGCCAGCAGCTTACAGGTCTCTGGTACAGATACGCAGTATTTT CASSLQVSGTDTQYF
TRBJ2-7 TRBV28 NA NA TGTGCCAGCAGTCTGGACTTCTCCTACGAGCAGTACTTC CASSLDFSYEQYF
TRBJ1-2 TRBV7-9 NA NA TGTGCCAGCAGCTTAGAACAATGGGGCTACACCTTC CASSLEQWGYTF
TRBJ2-7 TRBV28 NA NA TGTGCCAGCAGCCCCTTGGCGGCCGCCTACGAGCAGTACTTC CASSPLAAAYEQYF
TRBJ2-5 TRBV7-6 TRBD1 NA TGTGCCAGCAGCTTAAGAGCAGGGGGGGGACAGGGCCAAGAGACCCAGTACTTC CASSLRAGGGQGQETQYF
TRBJ2-7 TRBV6-1 NA NA TGTGCCAGCCAGACCTACGAGCAGTACTTC CASQTYEQYF
TRBJ2-3 TRBV9 TRBD2 NA TGTGCCAGCAGCGTAGGGTGGGGAGGGACTAGCAAGACAGATACGCAGTATTTT CASSVGWGGTSKTDTQYF
TRBJ2-7 TRBV28 TRBD1 NA TGTGCCAGCAGTTTGACAGGGGTCTCCTACGAGCAGTACTTC CASSLTGVSYEQYF
TRBJ1-1 TRBV11-2 NA NA TGTGCCAGCAGCTTAGTGGCAGGATGGAACACTGAAGCTTTCTTT CASSLVAGWNTEAFF
TRBJ2-7 TRBV7-9 NA once TGTGCCAGCACCCTTTCCTCGGGAGTTTATGCCTACGAGCAGTACTTC CASTLSSGVYAYEQYF
TRBJ1-1 TRBV9 NA NA TGTGCCAGCCGCTTGATTAAGCAGTATGAAGCTTTCTTT CASRLIKQYEAFF
TRBJ1-2 TRBV6-5 NA NA TGTGCCAGCAGTGCCGAAATGATAGGGGGCTATGGCTACACCTTC CASSAEMIGGYGYTF
TRBJ2-4 TRBV11-2 NA few TGTGCCAGCAGCTCCCGGGGACTTCAGTACTTC CASSSRGLQYF
TRBJ2-1 TRBV29-1 NA NA TGCAGCGTTGAGAAAGGGTTCTCCTACAATGAGCAGTTCTTC CSVEKGFSYNEQFF